The clone carrying this TCR beta chain occurred many times. This table comes from immunoSEQ multiplex PCR, and its TCRdb copy is limited to in-frame clones, with some not included. Of roughly 500,000 clones listed, over 70% were seen once; the top ten hold roughly 13%. This CDR3 is 12 amino acids long. The V gene lost 1 base and the J gene lost 5 bases, with 6 bases spanning the gap. The germline V gene has CDR1 SGHTS and CDR2 YDEGEE. This entry comes from a study of shared clonotypes between healthy human individuals. Each unsorted sample relied on about 100 million PBMCs as its source of genomic DNA.

What was sequenced was PBMCs. This receptor was identified in a woman aged 40 to 49 in good health. Some clones in this sample may be carry-over from other donors' samples. The chain has TRBV5-8 and TRBJ1-2, with a tentative D call TRBD1 (6 bases). The CDR3 protein is CASSLTGYGYTF. The CDR3 DNA reads as TGTGCCAGCAGCTTGACAGGGTATGGCTACACCTTC. Full variable domain (missing parts from reference TRBV5-8 and TRBJ1-2): EAGVTQSPTHLIKTRGQQATLRCSPISGHTSVYWYQQALGLGLQFLLWYDEGEERNRGNFPPRFSGRQFPNYSSELNVNALELEDSALYLCASSLTGYGYTFGSGTRLTVV.